A selection of T cell receptor beta chains follows, all from one sample in a study of blood T cell repertoires in COVID-19. The data were produced by immunoSEQ multiplex PCR, yet TCRdb's version contains in-frame clones alone and is incomplete. Among fewer than 300,000 clones listed, over 75% were seen once. The sample comprised PBMCs or T cells enriched from blood (not recorded which). These receptors all stem from a woman in her twenties or thirties who had recovered from COVID-19. The CDR3 runs from the conserved cysteine through the conserved F or W. The D gene is left open where the match is weak. A clone size is listed for some rows: how often the clone was seen (once, few, many), or a class if it is expanded.

TRBJ1-6 | 11 | . | . | TRBV6-2/TRBV6-3 | TGTGCCAGCAGTTCGGGGGAACCCCTCCACTTT | CASSSGEPLHF
TRBJ2-7 | 13 | TRBD1 | . | TRBV5-4 | TGTGCCAGCAGCACCACAGGGGAACACGAGCAGTACTTC | CASSTTGEHEQYF
TRBJ2-7 | 13 | . | . | TRBV27 | TGTGCCAGCAGTCTAGCGCCCACCTACGAGCAGTACTTC | CASSLAPTYEQYF
TRBJ1-2 | 15 | . | . | TRBV4-3 | TGCGCCAGCAGCCAAGATGGTGTCCGGGACTATGGCTACACCTTC | CASSQDGVRDYGYTF
TRBJ2-1 | 16 | . | . | TRBV6-5 | TGTGCCAGCAGTTACGGTGTGTCCGGGGCCTACAATGAGCAGTTCTTC | CASSYGVSGAYNEQFF
TRBJ1-5 | 16 | TRBD1 | . | TRBV28 | TGTGCCAGCAGTTCTCCAACAGGGGTTAGCAATCAGCCCCAGCATTTT | CASSSPTGVSNQPQHF
TRBJ2-1 | 15 | . | . | TRBV15 | TGTGCCACCAGCAGGGGTGGGAGTTCCTACAATGAGCAGTTCTTC | CATSRGGSSYNEQFF
TRBJ2-7 | 14 | . | . | TRBV4-3 | TGCGCCAGCAGCCAAGATAGTCATTGGGCCGAGCAGTACTTC | CASSQDSHWAEQYF
TRBJ2-3 | 15 | . | . | TRBV28 | TGTGCCAGCAGTTTGGTACTAGAGGCCACAGATACGCAGTATTTT | CASSLVLEATDTQYF
TRBJ2-2 | 14 | TRBD1 | . | TRBV5-4 | TGTGCCAGCAGCCGACAGGGTTCCACCGGGGAGCTGTTTTTT | CASSRQGSTGELFF
TRBJ1-3 | 13 | . | once | TRBV10-2 | TGCGCCAGCAGTGAGTTTGAGGGAAACACCATATATTTT | CASSEFEGNTIYF
TRBJ1-1 | 13 | TRBD1 | . | TRBV27 | TGTGCCACCAGACAGGGGGCGTACACTGAAGCTTTCTTT | CATRQGAYTEAFF
TRBJ2-1 | 11 | . | . | TRBV29-1 | TGCAGCGTTGTAAGCCCCAATGAGCAGTTCTTC | CSVVSPNEQFF
TRBJ2-7 | 13 | . | . | TRBV10-3 | TGTGCCATCAGTGGGGCAGGGAAGGGAGAGCAGTACTTC | CAISGAGKGEQYF
TRBJ2-7 | 14 | TRBD2 | . | TRBV2 | TGTGCCAGCAGGACTAGCGGGACTTCCTACGAGCAGTACTTC | CASRTSGTSYEQYF
TRBJ1-1 | 15 | . | . | TRBV18 | TGTGCCAGCTCACCTTTACAGGGAGTCAACACTGAAGCTTTCTTT | CASSPLQGVNTEAFF
TRBJ2-5 | 15 | . | few | TRBV4-2 | TGTGCCAGCAGCCAAGTGTTGCAGGGCCAAGAGACCCAGTACTTC | CASSQVLQGQETQYF
TRBJ2-5 | 15 | . | . | TRBV6-2/TRBV6-3 | TGTGCCAGCAGTTCCTACAGACACCCGGAAGAGACCCAGTACTTC | CASSSYRHPEETQYF
TRBJ2-7 | 15 | . | . | TRBV28 | TGTGCCAGCAGTCCCCAGGCGGCAGGGTCATACGAGCAGTACTTC | CASSPQAAGSYEQYF
TRBJ1-1 | 15 | . | . | TRBV19 | TGTGCCAGTAGTATACGGGTTAATAAGAACACTGAAGCTTTCTTT | CASSIRVNKNTEAFF
TRBJ2-3 | 16 | . | . | TRBV5-4 | TGTGCCAGCAGCTTAAGTGGGAGAGCCAGCACAGATACGCAGTATTTT | CASSLSGRASTDTQYF
TRBJ2-3 | 15 | TRBD2 | once | TRBV6-2/TRBV6-3 | TGTGCCAGCAGTTCCCCGGGACTAGCGGGAGGGACGCAGTATTTT | CASSSPGLAGGTQYF
TRBJ2-7 | 14 | . | few | TRBV19 | TGTGCCAGTAGTATCCGGGACACCTCCTACGAGCAGTACTTC | CASSIRDTSYEQYF
TRBJ2-1 | 16 | . | . | TRBV15 | TGTGCCACCAGCAGAGGGGACTTCGGGGCCTACAATGAGCAGTTCTTC | CATSRGDFGAYNEQFF
TRBJ2-1 | 16 | TRBD2 | once | TRBV7-7 | TGTGCTAGCAGCTTAGCGGCAGCGGGGGCCTACAATGAGCAGTTCTTC | CASSLAAAGAYNEQFF
TRBJ2-2 | 16 | TRBD2 | once | TRBV9 | TGTGCCAGCAGCGTAGGTCTAGCGGGAGGTATCGGGGAGCTGTTTTTT | CASSVGLAGGIGELFF
TRBJ2-1 | 15 | . | . | TRBV5-1 | TGCGCCAGCAGCTTGGACGGGGGCTCCTACAATGAGCAGTTCTTC | CASSLDGGSYNEQFF
TRBJ2-7 | 12 | . | . | TRBV28 | TGTGCCAGCAGTTCATCCACTCCCGAGCAGTACTTC | CASSSSTPEQYF
TRBJ1-5 | 15 | . | . | TRBV4-2 | TGTGCCAGCAGCCAAGAGGGGAGGGACCCTCAGCCCCAGCATTTT | CASSQEGRDPQPQHF
TRBJ2-5 | 17 | . | . | TRBV24-1 | TGTGCCACCAGTGACCCCGGGCTAGCCCGGGGTCGGGAGACCCAGTACTTC | CATSDPGLARGRETQYF
TRBJ1-1 | 14 | . | . | TRBV30 | TGTGCCTGGAGTGGGCTGATTATGAACACTGAAGCTTTCTTT | CAWSGLIMNTEAFF
TRBJ2-7 | 13 | . | . | TRBV7-8 | TGTGCCAGCAGCTTAAGGAGGGTTGGCGAGCAGTACTTC | CASSLRRVGEQYF
TRBJ2-5 | 14 | TRBD1 | . | TRBV6-5 | TGTGCCAGCCGAGACAGGGCGGTTCGAGAGACCCAGTACTTC | CASRDRAVRETQYF
TRBJ1-2 | 16 | TRBD1 | once | TRBV28 | TGTGCCAGCAGTTTACTTCGGGACAGGTCCCACTATGGCTACACCTTC | CASSLLRDRSHYGYTF
TRBJ2-3 | 17 | TRBD2 | . | TRBV11-2 | TGTGCCAGCAGCCACACCCTGGCGGGAGTTTGGGCAGATACGCAGTATTTT | CASSHTLAGVWADTQYF
TRBJ2-1 | 13 | . | . | TRBV7-3 | TGTGCCAGCAGCTTCGGGGGTATCGATGAGCAGTTCTTC | CASSFGGIDEQFF
TRBJ1-5 | 15 | TRBD1 | . | TRBV6-5 | TGTGCCAGCCGCCCACAGGGGGCGCTTGGAGAGCCCCAGCATTTT | CASRPQGALGEPQHF
TRBJ2-7 | 14 | TRBD1 | many | TRBV6-5 | TGTGCCAGCAGTAGGGACAGGGAACACGACGAGCAGTACTTC | CASSRDREHDEQYF
TRBJ1-1 | 17 | TRBD1 | . | TRBV7-2 | TGTGCCAGCAGCTCGACAACAGGGGGACCTCGACAGGGTGAAGCTTTCTTT | CASSSTTGGPRQGEAFF
TRBJ2-7 | 14 | TRBD1 | few | TRBV29-1 | TGCAGCGTTGCGGGGGGACAGGGGACTTACGAGCAGTACTTC | CSVAGGQGTYEQYF
TRBJ1-6 | 15 | . | . | TRBV2 | TGTGCCAGCAGTGAATTGGACACCCCCAATTCACCCCTCCACTTT | CASSELDTPNSPLHF
TRBJ1-1 | 14 | . | . | TRBV28 | TGTGCCAGCAGTTTAATACAGGGAACCACTGAAGCTTTCTTT | CASSLIQGTTEAFF
TRBJ2-1 | 14 | . | . | TRBV5-1 | TGCGCCAGCAGCCCTCTTGGGGGCGTGGATGAGCAGTTCTTC | CASSPLGGVDEQFF